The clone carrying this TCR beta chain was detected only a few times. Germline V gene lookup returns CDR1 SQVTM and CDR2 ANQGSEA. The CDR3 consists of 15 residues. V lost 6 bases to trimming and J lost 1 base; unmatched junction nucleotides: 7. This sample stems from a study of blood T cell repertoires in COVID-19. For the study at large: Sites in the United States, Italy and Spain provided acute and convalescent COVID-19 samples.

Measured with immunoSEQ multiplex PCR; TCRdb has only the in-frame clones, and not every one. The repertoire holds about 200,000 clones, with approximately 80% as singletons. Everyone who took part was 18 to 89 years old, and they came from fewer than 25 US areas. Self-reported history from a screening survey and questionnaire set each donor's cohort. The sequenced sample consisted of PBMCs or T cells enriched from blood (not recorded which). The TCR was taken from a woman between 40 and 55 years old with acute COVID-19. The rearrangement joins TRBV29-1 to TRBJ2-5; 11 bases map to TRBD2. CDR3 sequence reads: CSVARLAGSQETQYF. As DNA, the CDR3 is TGCAGCGTGGCGAGACTAGCGGGGAGCCAAGAGACCCAGTACTTC.